This is a list of T cell receptor beta chains from one sample in a study of blood T cell repertoires in COVID-19. Here immunoSEQ multiplex PCR was the method, and the copy in TCRdb shows in-frame clones only, minus some. The sample lists 150,000 to 200,000 clones, around 76% occurring once. Sequencing was done on a sample of PBMCs or T cells enriched from blood (not recorded which). The receptors were gathered from a woman between 50 and 59 years old with acute COVID-19. Each CDR3 is given with its conserved first and last residue. The order of the fields is D gene, J gene, clone size, V gene, CDR3 DNA, CDR3 protein. A D gene is named only where the DNA matches it firmly. Size tells how often a clone was seen (once, few, many) or the class of an expanded clone, and some rows leave it out.

-	TRBJ1-3	-	TRBV7-9	TGTGCCAGCAGCTTAGTCCCTCTACAGGACACCATATATTTT	CASSLVPLQDTIYF
TRBD1	TRBJ1-6	-	TRBV28	TGTGCCAGCAGTTTGTGGACGACAGGGAGCTATTCACCCCTCCACTTT	CASSLWTTGSYSPLHF
-	TRBJ1-3	few	TRBV11-2	TGTGCCAGCAGTGGGAGGGGGGGTGGAAACACCATATATTTT	CASSGRGGGNTIYF
-	TRBJ1-4	few	TRBV10-1	TGCGCCAGCAGTGAAGCAGGGGCAACTAATGAAAAACTGTTTTTT	CASSEAGATNEKLFF
-	TRBJ1-2	-	TRBV9	TGTGCCAGCAGCGCTCCGGGGGGCTACACCTTC	CASSAPGGYTF
-	TRBJ1-4	few	TRBV28	TGTGCCAGCAGGGAAACCTCAGGGTCTGGCTCAACTAATGAAAAACTGTTTTTT	CASRETSGSGSTNEKLFF
TRBD2	TRBJ2-5	-	TRBV3-1/TRBV3-2	TGTGCCACCGCCCGGGGGGGGCCCCAAGAGACCCAGTACTTC	CATARGGPQETQYF
-	TRBJ1-6	-	TRBV7-6	TGTGCCAGCAGCTTAGCGACAACCCCCGGTAATTCACCCCTCCACTTT	CASSLATTPGNSPLHF
TRBD1	TRBJ1-6	once	TRBV4-1	TGCGCCAGCAGCCACCCGGGTAGGGACAGTTATAATTCACCCCTCCACTTT	CASSHPGRDSYNSPLHF
TRBD1	TRBJ1-5	-	TRBV11-2	TGTGCCAGCAGCTTAATGGGACAGGGAGGCAATCAGCCCCAGCATTTT	CASSLMGQGGNQPQHF
-	TRBJ1-4	-	TRBV6-5	TGTGCCAGCAGTTACCGGGCCAGGGCTAATGAAAAACTGTTTTTT	CASSYRARANEKLFF
TRBD1	TRBJ2-6	-	TRBV5-4	TGTGCCAGCAGGAAAGGGGGCTCCATTAAAACGGGGGCCAACGTCCTGACTTTC	CASRKGGSIKTGANVLTF
-	TRBJ1-2	-	TRBV9	TGTGCCAGCAGCGTAGCGCGGGGCGATGCCTATGGCTACACCTTC	CASSVARGDAYGYTF
-	TRBJ1-3	-	TRBV19	TGTGCCAGTAGTAAAGTGCCTGTACAACAGGGATACGGAAACACCATATATTTT	CASSKVPVQQGYGNTIYF
TRBD1	TRBJ1-3	once	TRBV5-1	TGCGCCAGCAGCGACGGGACAGGGTCGTCGGGAAACACCATATATTTT	CASSDGTGSSGNTIYF
TRBD2	TRBJ2-1	few	TRBV7-6	TGTGCCAGCAGCTTCCTAGCGGATTACAATGAGCAGTTCTTC	CASSFLADYNEQFF
-	TRBJ2-4	-	TRBV7-2	TGTGCCAGCAGCTGGGCACTAGCCCCAAATAAAAACATTCAGTACTTC	CASSWALAPNKNIQYF
-	TRBJ1-2	-	TRBV18	TGTGCCAGCTCACCACCAGGGGGGGGCGACTATGGCTACACCTTC	CASSPPGGGDYGYTF
-	TRBJ1-5	-	TRBV9	TGTGCCAGCAGCGGAGCCGGTGGTCCTCAGCCCCAGCATTTT	CASSGAGGPQPQHF
TRBD1	TRBJ2-3	-	TRBV11-3	TGTGCCAGCAGCTCAAACAGGGGACGCACAGATACGCAGTATTTT	CASSSNRGRTDTQYF
-	TRBJ2-5	-	TRBV5-4	TGTGCCAGCAGCTTCCCGGGGGGCGGTGAGACCCAGTACTTC	CASSFPGGGETQYF
TRBD2	TRBJ2-5	-	TRBV6-5	TGTGCCAGCATTCCCCTAGCGGGGGGAACTCGGACCCAGTACTTC	CASIPLAGGTRTQYF
TRBD1	TRBJ2-2	-	TRBV2	TGTGCCAGCAGACAGGGGGCAGGAACCGGGGAGCTGTTTTTT	CASRQGAGTGELFF
-	TRBJ1-4	-	TRBV28	TGTGCCAGCAGTTCGATCCTAATCGGACAGAGAAATGAAAAACTGTTTTTT	CASSSILIGQRNEKLFF
-	TRBJ1-2	-	TRBV13	TGTGCCAGCAGCTTAGATGGCAGGACTGGGGGCTACACCTTC	CASSLDGRTGGYTF
TRBD2	TRBJ2-3	-	TRBV3-1/TRBV3-2	TGTGCCAGCAGCCGGACTAGCGGGGGGCCGGGGGCAGATACGCAGTATTTT	CASSRTSGGPGADTQYF
TRBD1	TRBJ1-2	-	TRBV29-1	TGCAGCGTTGAAGGGGCAGGGGGCGGAGGCTACACCTTC	CSVEGAGGGGYTF
TRBD1	TRBJ1-2	once	TRBV12-3/TRBV12-4	TGTGCCAGCAACCTACAGGGGGCCTATGGCTACACCTTC	CASNLQGAYGYTF
-	TRBJ1-1	-	TRBV12-3/TRBV12-4	TGTGCCAGCAGTGATCGGGGAACTGGGGCTTTCTTT	CASSDRGTGAFF
-	TRBJ2-1	-	TRBV6-2/TRBV6-3	TGTGCCAGCAGTTACGCGGGAAATGAGCAGTTCTTC	CASSYAGNEQFF
-	TRBJ2-5	-	TRBV28	TGTGCCAGCAGCTGGGGGGTGGGGATAGAGACCCAGTACTTC	CASSWGVGIETQYF
TRBD1	TRBJ2-3	-	TRBV28	TGTGCCAGCACCTACTTGGGACAGAGCACAGATACGCAGTATTTT	CASTYLGQSTDTQYF
-	TRBJ1-3	-	TRBV3-1/TRBV3-2	TGTGCCAGCAGCCTTCGGGGAAACACCATATATTTT	CASSLRGNTIYF
-	TRBJ2-5	few	TRBV7-9	TGTGCCACCCTGATGAGGGGGACAAAAGAGACCCAGTACTTC	CATLMRGTKETQYF
TRBD1	TRBJ1-2	-	TRBV4-2	TGTGCCAGCACCCAGGAAGCCCCTCTAAGACAGGGGGCGGGCTACACCTTC	CASTQEAPLRQGAGYTF
-	TRBJ1-1	-	TRBV5-6	TGTGCCAGCAGCCCTCTCAGGGGAGGGACTGAAGCTTTCTTT	CASSPLRGGTEAFF
TRBD1	TRBJ1-1	-	TRBV29-1	TGCAGCGTTACGGACAGGGCAGGGACTGAAGCTTTCTTT	CSVTDRAGTEAFF
-	TRBJ1-4	few	TRBV10-3	TGTGCCATCCGCCGGGGGGATGAAAAACTGTTTTTT	CAIRRGDEKLFF
-	TRBJ2-3	-	TRBV6-2/TRBV6-3	TGTGCCAGCAGTCAGGGTGGGGATACGCAGTATTTT	CASSQGGDTQYF
TRBD1	TRBJ1-5	-	TRBV9	TGTGCCAGCAGCCCCCGGACAGGGGGCAATCAGCCCCAGCATTTT	CASSPRTGGNQPQHF
-	TRBJ1-4	-	TRBV27	TGTGCCAGCAGTTTAAAAGGGGGAGCTAATGAAAAACTGTTTTTT	CASSLKGGANEKLFF
TRBD1	TRBJ2-3	-	TRBV19	TGTGCCAGTAGTTCCCAGGGGGTTGTCCCTAGCACAGATACGCAGTATTTT	CASSSQGVVPSTDTQYF
-	TRBJ1-4	-	TRBV28	TGTGCCAGCAGTAATTCCTGGGCAATTAAGTCAACTAATGAAAAACTGTTTTTT	CASSNSWAIKSTNEKLFF
-	TRBJ2-1	-	TRBV25-1	TGTGCCAGCAGTGAATGGGGCGGATTTTACAATGAGCAGTTCTTC	CASSEWGGFYNEQFF
-	TRBJ1-6	few	TRBV5-1	TGCGCCAGCAGCTTGACGGGTTCGAATTCACCCCTCCACTTT	CASSLTGSNSPLHF
-	TRBJ2-3	-	TRBV9	TGTGCCAGCAGGGCGGGGGCGGGCACAGATACGCAGTATTTT	CASRAGAGTDTQYF
-	TRBJ1-5	few	TRBV19	TGTGCCAGTACTCCACAAGGGGCGGGGCAGCCCCAGCATTTT	CASTPQGAGQPQHF
TRBD1	TRBJ1-6	few	TRBV4-2	TGTGCCAGCAGCCAAGAGGTGGACAGGGTTAATCATTCACCCCTCCACTTT	CASSQEVDRVNHSPLHF
TRBD1	TRBJ1-4	once	TRBV4-3	TGCGCCAGCAGCCCAACGCGGACAGGAGTTAATGAAAAACTGTTTTTT	CASSPTRTGVNEKLFF
-	TRBJ1-1	few	TRBV11-2	TGTGCCAGCAGCCCTGACGGAGCCGAAGCTTTCTTT	CASSPDGAEAFF
TRBD1	TRBJ1-2	-	TRBV7-9	TGTGCCAGCAGCTTAGCGGACGCGACAGGGATACATTCGGGGGGCTACACCTTC	CASSLADATGIHSGGYTF
-	TRBJ1-2	-	TRBV2	TGTGCCAGCAGTGCGGGCGGGACCTATGGCTACACCTTC	CASSAGGTYGYTF
TRBD2	TRBJ2-5	-	TRBV19	TGTGCCAGTAGTCCCCTGGGGGGGGGAGAGACCCAGTACTTC	CASSPLGGGETQYF
TRBD1	TRBJ2-6	-	TRBV5-1	TGCGCCAGCAGCCCAGCGACAGGGGCTGGGGCCAACGTCCTGACTTTC	CASSPATGAGANVLTF
-	TRBJ2-2	-	TRBV27	TGTGCCAGCAAACTAACGAGAAACACCGGGGAGCTGTTTTTT	CASKLTRNTGELFF
TRBD2	TRBJ2-1	-	TRBV28	TGTGCCAGCAGTCCATTCGGGGGGGGCAATGAGCAGTTCTTC	CASSPFGGGNEQFF
-	TRBJ1-1	-	TRBV5-1	TGCGCCAGCAGCTTGGCACAGGGAGCACGTATGAACACTGAAGCTTTCTTT	CASSLAQGARMNTEAFF